This entry lists 2 T cell receptor beta chains sequenced from one sample in a study of response to subunit inactivated influenza vaccine. TCRdb analysed the RT-PCR reads with MiXCR anew, one entry per CDR3 protein. The sample carries some 640,000 distinct CDR3 sequences, roughly 13% recorded once. The sequencing here drew on PBMCs from blood, taken around 14 days before vaccination. These receptors were obtained from a man aged 50 or older who received an inactivated influenza vaccine.

Points on this clonotype: The junction departs from germline at one end; a sequencing error may be responsible. In nucleotides, the CDR3 is TGTGTCAGCAGACCCGCAGGGTGGTATGAAAAACTGTTTTTT. Translating it yields CVSRPAGWYEKLFF. V usage is TRBV12-3 or TRBV12-4 and J usage is TRBJ1-4; the D gene is possibly TRBD1 (5 bases). This CDR3 has 14 residues.

The chain links TRBV4-3 to TRBJ1-2; 8 bases are shared with TRBD1. This CDR3 comprises 19 residues. Trimming took 0 bases from V and 4 from J; bases not matched to a gene: 16. Germline V lookup: CDR1 LGHNA, CDR2 YSLEER. This CDR3 reads CASSQDLAGQGVLSYGYTF. In DNA form, the CDR3 reads TGCGCCAGCAGCCAAGATCTTGCCGGACAGGGCGTCCTGAGCTATGGCTACACCTTC.